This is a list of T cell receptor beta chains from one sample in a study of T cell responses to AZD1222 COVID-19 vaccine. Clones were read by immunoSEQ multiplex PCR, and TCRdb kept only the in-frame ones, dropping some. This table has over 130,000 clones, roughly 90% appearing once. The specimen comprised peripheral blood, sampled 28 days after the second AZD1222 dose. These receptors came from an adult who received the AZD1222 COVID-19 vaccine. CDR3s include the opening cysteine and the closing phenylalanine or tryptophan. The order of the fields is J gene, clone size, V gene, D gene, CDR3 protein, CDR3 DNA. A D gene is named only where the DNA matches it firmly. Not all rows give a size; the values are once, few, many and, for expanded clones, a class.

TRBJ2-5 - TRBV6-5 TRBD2 CASKGEGETQYF TGTGCCAGCAAAGGGGAGGGGGAGACCCAGTACTTC
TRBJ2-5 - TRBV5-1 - CASSLYQETQYF TGCGCCAGCAGCTTGTATCAAGAGACCCAGTACTTC
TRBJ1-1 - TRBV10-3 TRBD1 CAIKGQGAAENTEAFF TGTGCCATCAAAGGACAGGGGGCCGCTGAAAACACTGAAGCTTTCTTT
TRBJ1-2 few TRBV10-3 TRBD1 CAISESMTGELPGYTF TGTGCCATCAGTGAGTCGATGACAGGGGAGCTCCCTGGCTACACCTTC
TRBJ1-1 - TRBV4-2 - CASSQDGRADTEAFF TGTGCCAGCAGCCAAGATGGCAGGGCGGACACTGAAGCTTTCTTT
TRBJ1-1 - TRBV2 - CASSDSLQGRGALANTEAFF TGTGCCAGCAGTGACTCGTTGCAGGGTCGAGGCGCCCTCGCTAACACTGAAGCTTTCTTT
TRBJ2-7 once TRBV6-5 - CASSSFSDPPAYEQYF TGTGCCAGCAGTTCCTTCTCCGACCCTCCGGCGTACGAGCAGTACTTC
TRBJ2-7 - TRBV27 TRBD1 CASTQTGGGEQYF TGTGCCAGCACACAGACAGGGGGAGGCGAGCAGTACTTC
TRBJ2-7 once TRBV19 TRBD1 CASSWSGGTYEQYF TGTGCCAGTAGTTGGTCAGGGGGCACCTACGAGCAGTACTTC
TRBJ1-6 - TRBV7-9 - CASSAAPADSNSPLHF TGTGCCAGCAGCGCGGCGCCGGCAGACTCAAATTCACCCCTCCACTTT
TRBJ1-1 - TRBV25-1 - CASTYFTGLNTEAFF TGTGCCAGCACGTACTTCACAGGGTTGAACACTGAAGCTTTCTTT
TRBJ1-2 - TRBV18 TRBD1 CASSLDRAPGYTF TGTGCCAGCTCCCTGGACAGGGCCCCTGGCTACACCTTC
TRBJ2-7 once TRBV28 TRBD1 CASTEGQGASYEQYF TGTGCCAGCACCGAGGGACAGGGCGCATCCTACGAGCAGTACTTC
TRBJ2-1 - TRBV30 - CACGTTKYNEQFF TGTGCCTGTGGAACTACTAAGTACAATGAGCAGTTCTTC
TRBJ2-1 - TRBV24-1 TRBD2 CATSDVPSAGVANEQFF TGTGCCACCAGTGATGTCCCTAGTGCGGGAGTCGCTAATGAGCAGTTCTTC
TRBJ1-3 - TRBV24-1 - CATSDSRFEAGNTIYF TGTGCCACCAGTGATTCCCGTTTTGAGGCTGGAAACACCATATATTTT
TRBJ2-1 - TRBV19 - CASSTPHEQFF TGTGCCAGTAGTACCCCTCATGAGCAGTTCTTC
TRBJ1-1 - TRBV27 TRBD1 CASSLWAGGIPNTEAFF TGTGCCAGCAGTTTATGGGCAGGGGGAATCCCGAACACTGAAGCTTTCTTT
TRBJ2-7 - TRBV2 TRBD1 CASSTRTGGFIEQYF TGTGCCAGCAGTACCCGGACAGGGGGGTTTATCGAGCAGTACTTC
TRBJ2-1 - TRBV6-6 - CASRGGIRVNEQFF TGTGCCAGCAGGGGGGGTATCAGGGTCAATGAGCAGTTCTTC
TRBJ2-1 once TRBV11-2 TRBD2 CASSSPGLAGFNEQFF TGTGCCAGCAGCTCCCCGGGACTAGCGGGATTCAATGAGCAGTTCTTC
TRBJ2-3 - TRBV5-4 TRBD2 CASSNSGRASDTQYF TGTGCCAGCAGCAATAGCGGGAGGGCTTCAGATACGCAGTATTTT
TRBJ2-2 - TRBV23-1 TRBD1 CASSQPGTANTGELFF TGCGCCAGCAGTCAACCCGGGACAGCGAACACCGGGGAGCTGTTTTTT
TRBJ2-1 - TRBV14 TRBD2 CASSVASGGLGNEQFF TGTGCCAGCAGCGTGGCTAGCGGGGGTCTGGGCAATGAGCAGTTCTTC
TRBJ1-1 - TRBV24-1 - CATGRSTEAFF TGTGCCACCGGGCGATCCACTGAAGCTTTCTTT
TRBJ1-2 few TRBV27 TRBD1 CASSLEGQPRTGGGYTF TGTGCCAGCAGTTTAGAAGGCCAGCCTCGGACAGGGGGGGGCTACACCTTC
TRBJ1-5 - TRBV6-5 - CASSYTGPNQPQHF TGTGCCAGCAGTTATACCGGCCCCAATCAGCCCCAGCATTTT
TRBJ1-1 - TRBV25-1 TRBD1 CASSELDRGIVAFF TGTGCCAGCAGTGAATTGGACAGGGGAATAGTAGCTTTCTTT
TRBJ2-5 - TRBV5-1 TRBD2 CASSPGRAEETQYF TGCGCCAGCAGCCCGGGGAGGGCTGAGGAGACCCAGTACTTC
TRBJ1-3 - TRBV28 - CASSSTLGAGGLSGNTIYF TGTGCCAGCAGTTCAACCTTAGGGGCAGGCGGTCTAAGTGGAAACACCATATATTTT
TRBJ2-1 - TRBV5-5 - CASSFGPSIHNEQFF TGTGCCAGCAGCTTTGGTCCTAGCATACACAATGAGCAGTTCTTC
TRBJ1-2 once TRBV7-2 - CASSLGQPRGGYTF TGTGCCAGCAGCTTAGGACAGCCCAGGGGTGGCTACACCTTC
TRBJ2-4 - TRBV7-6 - CASSPWGRRTGLEAKNIQYF TGTGCCAGCAGCCCCTGGGGGAGGAGGACTGGGCTAGAAGCCAAAAACATTCAGTACTTC